This entry lists 14 T cell receptor beta chains sequenced from one sample in a study of regulatory T cells in long-lasting Graves disease. Through Arm-PCR of CDR3 regions and iRepertoire HTBI primers, TCR beta libraries were built. TCRdb re-analysed the multiplex PCR reads in MiXCR, keeping a single row per CDR3 protein. The sample carries roughly 380,000 distinct CDR3 sequences, 16% recorded once. The time point here: newly diagnosed GD, antithyroid drugs for less than 3 months. RNA extracted from PBMCs served as the sequencing template. These sequences were also reported in another study, on T cells in Graves' hyperthyroidism and ophthalmopathy.

Sequenced here: peripheral blood mononuclear cells (PBMCs), sampled at new diagnosis, from a patient treated with antithyroid drugs. Receptors were obtained from a man between 35 and 55 years old with Graves disease.

Ten or more counts support this clonotype. The chain joins TRBV30 to TRBJ1-3; D possibly corresponds to TRBD1 (6 bases). The CDR3 covers 12 residues. V was cut by 3 bases and J by 8 bases, with 11 bases left in between. Germline-derived CDR1 and CDR2 are GTSNPN and SVGIG (reference sequence). CDR3 DNA sequence: TGTGCCTGGAGCTTCGGGGGCCACACCATATATTTT. Amino acid sequence: CAWSFGGHTIYF.

The chain couples TRBV5-1 to TRBJ2-3, with 8 bases matching TRBD2. The CDR3 length is 16 residues. The trim removed 4 bases at V and 2 bases at J, leaving 9 bases unmatched. CDR1 is SGHRS, CDR2 YFSETQ, per germline. CDR3 amino acids: CASSIGGAGATDTQYF. The CDR3 bases are TGCGCCAGCAGCATCGGGGGGGCCGGGGCCACAGATACGCAGTATTTT.

This clonotype was picked up many times. The V and J genes are TRBV30 and TRBJ1-1; D possibly corresponds to TRBD1 (5 bases). Germline CDR1 GTSNPN, CDR2 SVGIG (reference sequence). The CDR3 is 13 residues long. V was pared by 5 bases and J by 4 bases, with 14 bases between. Written as DNA, the CDR3 is TGTGCCTGGCGATCCGCAGGGAGCACTGAAGCTTTCTTT. This gives the protein CAWRSAGSTEAFF.

The rearrangement uses TRBV7-9 and TRBJ2-5; TRBD1 is a possible D gene (6 bases). The CDR3 covers 15 residues. Trimming left V 1 base short and J 4 bases short, with 13 bases between. Looked up from germline, CDR1 is SEHNR and CDR2 is FQNEAQ (reference sequence). The CDR3 loop is CASSLGQARGETQYF. In DNA form, the CDR3 reads TGTGCCAGCAGCTTAGGTCAGGCCAGGGGAGAGACCCAGTACTTC.

The genes are TRBV19 and TRBJ2-1; tentatively, D is TRBD1 or TRBD2 (6 bases each). The V gene lost 1 base and the J gene lost 1 base, with 14 bases spanning the gap. The CDR3 is 17 residues long. Germline CDR1 and CDR2: LNHDA and SQIVND (reference sequence). This CDR3 is CASSIAGAGTSYNEQFF. CDR3 nucleotides: TGTGCCAGTAGTATAGCAGGGGCCGGGACTTCCTACAATGAGCAGTTCTTC.

This clonotype has a count of ten or more. The CDR3 is CSARALSGTEAFF. The CDR3 nucleotides are TGCAGTGCTAGGGCGTTGTCCGGCACTGAAGCTTTCTTT. The chain recombines TRBV20-1 with TRBJ1-1; D unresolved. The V end was cut by 3 bases, the J end by 4 bases, with 12 bases between. The CDR3 contains 13 residues. Germline assignment: CDR1 DFQATT and CDR2 SNEGSKA (reference sequence).

This clonotype was seen ten or more times. The chain is built from TRBV5-4 and TRBJ2-2; weak D call: TRBD1 (7 bases). The length of the CDR3 is 13 residues. CDR1 and CDR2 from the germline V gene are SGHNT and YYREEE (reference sequence). Trimming removed 3 bases from V and 6 bases from J, with 9 bases in between. This chain's CDR3 is CASSSRGAGELFF. CDR3 in DNA: TGTGCCAGCAGCTCCAGGGGGGCCGGGGAGCTGTTTTTT.

This clonotype was seen many times. The rearrangement joins TRBV30 to TRBJ1-1; D perhaps matches TRBD1 (6 bases). Trimming removed 3 bases from V and 2 bases from J, with 10 bases in between. Per the germline V gene, CDR1 is GTSNPN and CDR2 is SVGIG (reference sequence). The CDR3 has 13 residues. The CDR3 DNA reads as TGTGCCTGGAGGGGGGCGAGTAACACTGAAGCTTTCTTT. As protein: CAWRGASNTEAFF.

This sequence joins TRBV14 and TRBJ2-3, with D maybe TRBD2 (5 bases). CDR3 size: 13 residues. Germline-derived CDR1 and CDR2 are SGHDN and FVKESK. Trimming left V 3 bases short and J 5 bases short, with 9 bases between. CDR3 in DNA: TGTGCCAGCAGCCAGGGGAGCGGAGATACGCAGTATTTT. The encoded protein is CASSQGSGDTQYF.

This chain uses TRBV7-9 with TRBJ2-7; 11 bases are a match to TRBD1. The germline gives CDR1 SEHNR, CDR2 FQNEAQ (reference sequence). The length of the CDR3 is 14 residues. With V trimmed by 5 bases and J by 7 bases, 7 bases remained unmatched. The CDR3 reads CASSAGTGGNEQYF. In DNA, the CDR3 is TGTGCCAGCAGCGCCGGGACAGGGGGTAATGAGCAGTACTTC. The full variable domain, in which reference TRBV7-9 and TRBJ2-7 provide the parts outside the CDR3, is DTGVSQNPRHKITKRGQNVTFRCDPISEHNRLYWYRQTLGQGPEFLTYFQNEAQLEKSRLLSDRFSAERPKGSFSTLEIQRTEQGDSAMYLCASSAGTGGNEQYFGPGTRLTVT.

The table lists this clonotype with a few counts. A much larger clone lies a single base off, so this may be a read error. The chain carries TRBV10-3 and TRBJ1-1; a possible D gene is TRBD1 (5 bases). Germline CDR1 reads ENHRY; CDR2 reads SYGVKD. This CDR3 is 16 amino acids long. CDR3 in DNA: TGTGCCAGCAGTGAGTCTTCCGGGGCAATAGGGACTGAAGCTTTCTTT. This gives the protein CASSESSGAIGTEAFF.

This clonotype was counted many times. The gene calls are TRBV24-1 and TRBJ2-3; 12 bases match TRBD1. The CDR3 loop spans 16 amino acids. J gave up 4 bases and V 3 bases, and 4 bases lay outside the gene matches. Germline V gene sequence: CDR1 KGHDR, CDR2 SFDVKD. The CDR3 DNA reads TGTGCCACCAGTGATCGGGACAGGGGGCTCGCAGATACGCAGTATTTT. This encodes CATSDRDRGLADTQYF.

This clonotype was seen ten or more times. This chain uses TRBV7-3 with TRBJ2-3; maybe TRBD2 (7 bases). The CDR3 is 15 residues long. Per germline, CDR1 SGHTA and CDR2 FQGTGA. V was cut by 3 bases and J by 0 bases, with 10 bases left in between. The CDR3: CASSFGGLSTDTQYF. The CDR3 DNA reads TGTGCCAGCAGCTTCGGGGGGCTGAGCACAGATACGCAGTATTTT.

In this sample, this clonotype turned up a few times. At one end, the junction sequence differs from germline, possibly due to a read error. This chain joins TRBV4-3 and TRBJ2-3, with 9 bases matching TRBD2. Germline V gene lookup returns CDR1 LGHNA and CDR2 YSLEER. The CDR3 spans 15 residues. This CDR3 reads CASRQDQRGADTQYF. The CDR3 DNA follows: TGCGCCAGCAGACAAGATCAGCGGGGGGCAGATACGCAGTATTTT.